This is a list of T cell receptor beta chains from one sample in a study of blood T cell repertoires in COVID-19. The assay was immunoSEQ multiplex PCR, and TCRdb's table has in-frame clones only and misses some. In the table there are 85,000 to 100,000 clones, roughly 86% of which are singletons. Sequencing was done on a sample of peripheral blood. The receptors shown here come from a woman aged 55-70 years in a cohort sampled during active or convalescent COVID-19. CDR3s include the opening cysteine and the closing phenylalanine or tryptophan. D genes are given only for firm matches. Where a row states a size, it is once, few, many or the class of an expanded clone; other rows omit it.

TGTGCCAGCTCACCCTGGGCTAGCACAGATACGCAGTATTTT,CASSPWASTDTQYF,few,NA,TRBV18,TRBJ2-3,14
TGTGCCAGCAACGTCCAGGGTAACGAAAAACTGTTTTTT,CASNVQGNEKLFF,NA,NA,TRBV2,TRBJ1-4,13
TGTGCCAGCAGTGAATTGATTGGGGGGTATAGCAATCAGCCCCAGCATTTT,CASSELIGGYSNQPQHF,NA,NA,TRBV6-1,TRBJ1-5,17
TGTGCCAGCAGCAGACAGGGGCTTCTCTATGGCTACACCTTC,CASSRQGLLYGYTF,few,TRBD1,TRBV9,TRBJ1-2,14
TGTGCCAGCAGTTCGCTTCTGGGGGGCGAGCAGTACTTC,CASSSLLGGEQYF,NA,NA,TRBV6-2/TRBV6-3,TRBJ2-7,13
TGTGCCAGTAAAGGGACAGGGAACACCGGGGAGCTGTTTTTT,CASKGTGNTGELFF,NA,TRBD1,TRBV2,TRBJ2-2,14
TGTGCCAGCAGCGTCCAGGGGGCAATACAAGAGACCCAGTACTTC,CASSVQGAIQETQYF,NA,TRBD1,TRBV9,TRBJ2-5,15
TGTGCCATCAGTGGGGGCCGGGGAGGGACGGCGGACTATGGCTACACCTTC,CAISGGRGGTADYGYTF,NA,NA,TRBV10-3,TRBJ1-2,17
TGTGCCAGCAAGCTTGTGGGACTAGCGGGGGGGCGGAATGGAGAGCAGTACTTC,CASKLVGLAGGRNGEQYF,NA,TRBD2,TRBV5-4,TRBJ2-7,18
TGTGCCAGCAGTGGATCCGAGGGGAGGGGGGCCCGCTTGAGCGGCTACACCTTC,CASSGSEGRGARLSGYTF,NA,NA,TRBV6-4,TRBJ1-2,18
TGTGCCAGCAGCTTGGTGGAGGGGCATTCACCCCTCCACTTT,CASSLVEGHSPLHF,NA,NA,TRBV5-4,TRBJ1-6,14
TGTGCCTGGAGTGTGTCAGGGGGCCGGTATGGCTACACCTTC,CAWSVSGGRYGYTF,NA,TRBD1,TRBV30,TRBJ1-2,14
TGTGCCAGCAGCTTAGAGACAGACACTGAAGCTTTCTTT,CASSLETDTEAFF,few,NA,TRBV5-4,TRBJ1-1,13
TGTGCCAGCAGTTTAGACAGAAACTATGGCTACACCTTC,CASSLDRNYGYTF,NA,NA,TRBV12-3/TRBV12-4,TRBJ1-2,13
TGTGCCAGCAGATCCCCGGGGGGGTCACCCCTCCACTTT,CASRSPGGSPLHF,NA,NA,TRBV6-5,TRBJ1-6,13
TGTGCCAGCAGTCTGAATGGACAGGGGGTTGAAGCGCAGTATTTT,CASSLNGQGVEAQYF,NA,TRBD1,TRBV28,TRBJ2-3,15
TGTGCCATCAGTGAGTCGGGCGGGACAGGGGGAAACTATGGCTACACCTTC,CAISESGGTGGNYGYTF,few,TRBD1,TRBV10-3,TRBJ1-2,17
TGCGCCAGCAGCCTGGACAGGACGAACACCGGGGAGCTGTTTTTT,CASSLDRTNTGELFF,NA,TRBD1,TRBV5-1,TRBJ2-2,15
TGTGCCATCAGTGGTAATAGGGGTCGAGAGACCCAGTACTTC,CAISGNRGRETQYF,NA,NA,TRBV10-3,TRBJ2-5,14
TGTGCCAGCAGCTTCCGGAGGACCTGGGAAGAAAGATCCTACAATGAGCAGTTCTTC,CASSFRRTWEERSYNEQFF,NA,NA,TRBV7-9,TRBJ2-1,19
TGTGCCACCGCCCCCCTTCCGGGACAAGTTGCCGGGGAGCTGTTTTTT,CATAPLPGQVAGELFF,NA,NA,TRBV13,TRBJ2-2,16
TGTGCCAGCAGCCCCACAGGGTCCTATGGCTACACCTTC,CASSPTGSYGYTF,NA,NA,TRBV6-5,TRBJ1-2,13
TGCGCCAGCAGTTTCGACAGCCTCTATGGCTACACCTTC,CASSFDSLYGYTF,NA,NA,TRBV5-1,TRBJ1-2,13
TGTGCCAGCAGCGGCCACCCACGGGAGGGCTACGAGCAGTACTTC,CASSGHPREGYEQYF,NA,TRBD2,TRBV9,TRBJ2-7,15
TGCGCCAGCAGCTTGGAGGCGGGAGGGCCTTACGAGCAGTACTTC,CASSLEAGGPYEQYF,NA,TRBD2,TRBV5-1,TRBJ2-7,15
TGTGCCAGCAGCCGGACAGGGGAAACCGGGGAGCTGTTTTTT,CASSRTGETGELFF,NA,TRBD1,TRBV5-6,TRBJ2-2,14
TGTGCCAGTAGCTCTCGGCGGAGTGGGGGGGAGACCCAGTACTTC,CASSSRRSGGETQYF,NA,NA,TRBV19,TRBJ2-5,15
TGTGCCAGCAGCCAAGATCTGAGGCGGGGGGGGTACCAAGAGACCCAGTACTTC,CASSQDLRRGGYQETQYF,NA,TRBD2,TRBV4-2,TRBJ2-5,18
TGTGCCAGCAGTACACAGGGGGCGGATACTGAAGCTTTCTTT,CASSTQGADTEAFF,NA,TRBD1,TRBV6-5,TRBJ1-1,14
TGTGCCAGTAGGAGGACGGACAGGGAACTCTATGGCTACACCTTC,CASRRTDRELYGYTF,NA,TRBD1,TRBV19,TRBJ1-2,15
TGTGCCAGCAGCTTAGAGCGGCACCCTTCGCGCTCTGGGGCCAACGTCCTGACTTTC,CASSLERHPSRSGANVLTF,NA,NA,TRBV7-9,TRBJ2-6,19
TGTGCCAGCAGCTTGGGACTTAATGAAAAACTGTTTTTT,CASSLGLNEKLFF,NA,NA,TRBV7-9,TRBJ1-4,13
NA,CASSTSQGRDYGYTF,NA,NA,TRBV7-9,TRBJ1-2,15
TGTGCCAGCAGCTTGGAACGAAGGACAGGCCCTGAAGCTTTCTTT,CASSLERRTGPEAFF,once,TRBD1,TRBV5-6,TRBJ1-1,15
TGTGCCAGCAGTCAATCTAGCGGGAGTGGGGGGGAGACCCAGTACTTC,CASSQSSGSGGETQYF,NA,TRBD2,TRBV6-6,TRBJ2-5,16
TGTGCCAACCCTAACAGGGGTCGTTACACCGGGGAGCTGTTTTTT,CANPNRGRYTGELFF,NA,TRBD1,TRBV19,TRBJ2-2,15
TGCGCCAGCGGACCTCAGACAGGCGCCGGAAACACCATATATTTT,CASGPQTGAGNTIYF,NA,NA,TRBV5-1,TRBJ1-3,15
TGTGCCAGCAGTTTAAGTCTAGCGAACACCGGGGAGCTGTTTTTT,CASSLSLANTGELFF,NA,NA,TRBV27,TRBJ2-2,15
TGTGCCAGTAGGACATACAGGAACACTGAAGCTTTCTTT,CASRTYRNTEAFF,NA,NA,TRBV19,TRBJ1-1,13
TGCGCCAGCAGCCCATCTCAGGGGTCCCACGAGCAGTACTTC,CASSPSQGSHEQYF,few,NA,TRBV5-1,TRBJ2-7,14
TGTGCCAGCAGTGAGGGAACAGGGGCAGGGGCCAACGTCCTGACTTTC,CASSEGTGAGANVLTF,NA,TRBD1,TRBV6-4,TRBJ2-6,16
TGCGCCAGCAGCCGAACCGGGACACCAGCTAATGAAAAACTGTTTTTT,CASSRTGTPANEKLFF,NA,NA,TRBV5-1,TRBJ1-4,16
TGTGCCAGCAGCTTAGGAGCGTCGGACTATGGCTACACCTTC,CASSLGASDYGYTF,NA,NA,TRBV7-8,TRBJ1-2,14
TGTGCCATCAGTGAGTCGCCGGGAAACGAGCAGTACTTC,CAISESPGNEQYF,few,NA,TRBV10-3,TRBJ2-7,13
TGTGCCAGCAGGGGAGAATCGGCCAAAAACATTCAGTACTTC,CASRGESAKNIQYF,NA,NA,TRBV7-9,TRBJ2-4,14
TGTGCCAGCAGTGACCCCGGAGGGCTCTCTGGAAACACCATATATTTT,CASSDPGGLSGNTIYF,few,NA,TRBV6-1,TRBJ1-3,16
TGTGCCATCGAGCCGGGGACGGGACAGGGGGCAGATACGCAGTATTTT,CAIEPGTGQGADTQYF,NA,TRBD1,TRBV28,TRBJ2-3,16
TGTGCCAGCGGCCCCCTTAGCGGGACCCAGGGGGAGACCCAGTACTTC,CASGPLSGTQGETQYF,NA,TRBD2,TRBV11-2,TRBJ2-5,16
TGTGCCAGCAGCCCGGGAGGATCGGAAAAACGTGAGCAGTTCTTC,CASSPGGSEKREQFF,NA,TRBD2,TRBV7-2,TRBJ2-1,15
TGCGCCAGCAGCCAAGAAACAGGGGAGATAGATACGCAGTATTTT,CASSQETGEIDTQYF,NA,TRBD1,TRBV4-1,TRBJ2-3,15
TGTGCCAGCAGCTTACCAGGGAACTCTGGAAACACCATATATTTT,CASSLPGNSGNTIYF,NA,NA,TRBV11-2,TRBJ1-3,15
TGCAGTGCTAGTCCAACCTTAGCGGGAGGGACCCACGAGCAGTACTTC,CSASPTLAGGTHEQYF,NA,TRBD2,TRBV20-1,TRBJ2-7,16
TGTGCCAGTACCGGGACAGGGGGCTATAATCAGCCCCAGCATTTT,CASTGTGGYNQPQHF,NA,TRBD1,TRBV19,TRBJ1-5,15
TGTGCCAGCAGGACCGGGACAGGGGCAAACTATGGCTACACCTTC,CASRTGTGANYGYTF,NA,TRBD1,TRBV6-5,TRBJ1-2,15
TGTGCCAGTAGCCCTAGCGGGAGGAATCAAGAGACCCAGTACTTC,CASSPSGRNQETQYF,NA,TRBD2,TRBV19,TRBJ2-5,15
TGTGCCTGGAGGTGGGTGGGGGGAATGAACACTGAAGCTTTCTTT,CAWRWVGGMNTEAFF,once,NA,TRBV30,TRBJ1-1,15
TGTGCCAGCAGCTTAGAAACAGGATACACAGATACGCAGTATTTT,CASSLETGYTDTQYF,NA,NA,TRBV7-8,TRBJ2-3,15